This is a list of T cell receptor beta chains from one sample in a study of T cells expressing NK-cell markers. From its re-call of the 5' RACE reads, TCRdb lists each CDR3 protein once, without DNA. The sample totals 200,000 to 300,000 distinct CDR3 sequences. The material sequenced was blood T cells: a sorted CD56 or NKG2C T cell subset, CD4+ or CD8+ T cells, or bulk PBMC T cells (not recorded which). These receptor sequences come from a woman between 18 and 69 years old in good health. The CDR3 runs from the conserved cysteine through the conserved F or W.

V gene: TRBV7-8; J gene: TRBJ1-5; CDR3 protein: CASSPPNRAHQPQHF
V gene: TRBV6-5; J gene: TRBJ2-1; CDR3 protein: CASSSVAGGLANEQFF
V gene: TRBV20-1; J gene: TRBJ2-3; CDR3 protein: CSARPTSGGYTDTQYF
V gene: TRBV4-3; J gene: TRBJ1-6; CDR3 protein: CASSHLPGTGSSPLHF
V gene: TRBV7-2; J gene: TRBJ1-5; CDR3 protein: CASSSLDRLYGQPQHF
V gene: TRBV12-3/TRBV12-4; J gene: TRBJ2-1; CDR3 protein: CASSLALRGLAGGRSYNEQFF
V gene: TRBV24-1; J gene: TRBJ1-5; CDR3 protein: CATSDSHKGYNQPQHF
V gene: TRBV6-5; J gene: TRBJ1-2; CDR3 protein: CASSSSGQGKYYGYTF
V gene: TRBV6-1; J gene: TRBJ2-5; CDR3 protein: CASRQGAVGWETQYF
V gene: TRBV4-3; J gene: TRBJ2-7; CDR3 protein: CASSQDGMAVGPYEQYF
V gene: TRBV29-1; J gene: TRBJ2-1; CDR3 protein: CSVEDHTIGLAGGNEQFF
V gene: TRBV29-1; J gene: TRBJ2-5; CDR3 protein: CSVRGSGRSGGTQYF
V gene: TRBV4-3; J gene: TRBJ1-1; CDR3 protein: CASSRGGLNTEAFF
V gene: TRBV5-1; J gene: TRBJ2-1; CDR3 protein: CASSLVGAGANEQFF
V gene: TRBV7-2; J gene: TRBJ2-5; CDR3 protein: CASSLGPTGIEETQYF
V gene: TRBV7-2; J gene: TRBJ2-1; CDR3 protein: CASSSSLGTIYNEQFF
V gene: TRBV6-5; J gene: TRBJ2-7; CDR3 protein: CASSYSIQGLHEQYF
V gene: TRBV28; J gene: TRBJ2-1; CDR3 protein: CASSLTNYNEQFF
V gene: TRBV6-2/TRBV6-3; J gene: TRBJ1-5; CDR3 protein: CASSYLQGSQPQHF
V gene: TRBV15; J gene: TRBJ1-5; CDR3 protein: CATSRESGSNQPQHF
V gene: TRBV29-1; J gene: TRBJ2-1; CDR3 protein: CSARGSRDSQFF
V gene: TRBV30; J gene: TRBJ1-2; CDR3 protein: CAWSVLGGWGYTF
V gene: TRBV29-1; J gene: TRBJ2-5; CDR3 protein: CSVDLHGTQETQYF
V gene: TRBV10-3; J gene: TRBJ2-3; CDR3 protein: CAISESGFITDTQYF
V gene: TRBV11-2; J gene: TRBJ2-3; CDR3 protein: CASSLGTKGTDTQYF
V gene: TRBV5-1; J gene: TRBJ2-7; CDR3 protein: CASSLSLARYEQYF
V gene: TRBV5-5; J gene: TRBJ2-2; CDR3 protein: CASSFTGGWDTGELFF
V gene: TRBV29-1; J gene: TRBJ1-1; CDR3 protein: CSVEDLWGEAFF
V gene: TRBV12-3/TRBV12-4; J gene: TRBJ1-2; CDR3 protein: CASSLSVHGYTF
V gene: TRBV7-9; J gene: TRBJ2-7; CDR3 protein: CASSSPEDGRSSYEQYF
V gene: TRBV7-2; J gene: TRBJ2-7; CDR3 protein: CASSFLAGGTSYEQYF
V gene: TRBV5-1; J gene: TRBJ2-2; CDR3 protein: CASSTLGLAGTGELFF
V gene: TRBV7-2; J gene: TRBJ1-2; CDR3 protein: CASSLDRFYTF
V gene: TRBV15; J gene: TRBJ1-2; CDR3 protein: CATSSYQGAFSGYTF
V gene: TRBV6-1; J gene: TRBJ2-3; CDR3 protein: CASTRTSGRSTDTQYF
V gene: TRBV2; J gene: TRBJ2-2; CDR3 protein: CASSAQGSHHTGELFF
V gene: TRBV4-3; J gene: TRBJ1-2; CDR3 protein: CASSQGELYGYTF
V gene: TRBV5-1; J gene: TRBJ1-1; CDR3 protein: CASKAGRTEAFF
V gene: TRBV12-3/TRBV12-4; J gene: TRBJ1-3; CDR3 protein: CASRPLGSGNTIYF
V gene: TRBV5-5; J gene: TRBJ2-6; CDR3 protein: CASSLGGVFGANVLTF
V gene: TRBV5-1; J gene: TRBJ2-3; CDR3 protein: CASSLDNSGRLNTDTQYF
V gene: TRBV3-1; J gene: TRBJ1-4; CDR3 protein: CASSRYRGTSEKLFF
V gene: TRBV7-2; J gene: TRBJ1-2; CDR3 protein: CASSPIREGLGGYTF
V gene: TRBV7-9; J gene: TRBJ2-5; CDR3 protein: CAGTGTSGTAETQYF
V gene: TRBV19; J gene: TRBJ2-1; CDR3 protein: CASSIEPGGSTRVRYNEQFF
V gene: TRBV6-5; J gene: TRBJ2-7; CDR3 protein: CASSYRDGAYEQYF
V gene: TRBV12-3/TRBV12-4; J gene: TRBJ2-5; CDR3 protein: CASRRQAYQETQYF
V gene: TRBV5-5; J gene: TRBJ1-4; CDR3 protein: CASSLGQAPNEKLFF